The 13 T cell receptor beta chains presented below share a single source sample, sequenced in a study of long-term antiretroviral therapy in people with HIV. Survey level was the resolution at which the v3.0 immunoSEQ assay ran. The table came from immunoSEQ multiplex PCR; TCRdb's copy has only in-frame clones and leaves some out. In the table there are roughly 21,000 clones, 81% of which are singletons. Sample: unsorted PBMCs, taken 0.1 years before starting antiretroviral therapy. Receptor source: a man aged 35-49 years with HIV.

CDR3 in DNA: TGTGCCAGCAGCTTAGTTTCGTTACGGGGGTGGGAGGGGACCCAGTACTTC. This encodes CASSLVSLRGWEGTQYF. This chain joins TRBV11-2 and TRBJ2-5, with 7 bases matching TRBD2. With V trimmed by 1 base and J by 7 bases, 15 bases remained unmatched. The germline gives CDR1 SGHAT, CDR2 FQNNGV. This CDR3 has 17 amino acids. Full variable domain (rest looked up from reference TRBV11-2 and TRBJ2-5): EAGVAQSPRYKIIEKRQSVAFWCNPISGHATLYWYQQILGQGPKLLIQFQNNGVVDDSQLPKDRFSAERLKGVDSTLKIQPAKLEDSAVYLCASSLVSLRGWEGTQYFGPGTRLLVL.

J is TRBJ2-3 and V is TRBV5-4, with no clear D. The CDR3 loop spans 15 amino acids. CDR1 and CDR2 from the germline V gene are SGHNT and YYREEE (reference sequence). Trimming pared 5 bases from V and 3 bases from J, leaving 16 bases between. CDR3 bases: TGTGCCAGCAGTCCCGACTCAACCCCGACAGATACGCAGTATTTT. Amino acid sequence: CASSPDSTPTDTQYF.

The CDR3: CASSGQGVNYGYTF. The CDR3, as DNA: TGTGCCAGCAGTGGGCAGGGGGTTAACTATGGCTACACCTTC. The chain has TRBV27 and TRBJ1-2; TRBD1 matches at 7 bases. The germline gives CDR1 MNHEY, CDR2 SMNVEV (reference sequence). There are 14 residues in the CDR3. V gave up 5 bases and J gave up 1 base; unmatched junction bases: 4.

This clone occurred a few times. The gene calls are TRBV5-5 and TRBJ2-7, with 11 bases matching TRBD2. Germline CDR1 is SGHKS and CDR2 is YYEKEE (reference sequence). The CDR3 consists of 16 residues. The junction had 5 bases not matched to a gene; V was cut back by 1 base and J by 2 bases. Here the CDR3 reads CASSLFSGRAAYEQYF. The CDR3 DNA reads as TGTGCCAGCAGCTTGTTTAGCGGGAGGGCCGCCTACGAGCAGTACTTC.

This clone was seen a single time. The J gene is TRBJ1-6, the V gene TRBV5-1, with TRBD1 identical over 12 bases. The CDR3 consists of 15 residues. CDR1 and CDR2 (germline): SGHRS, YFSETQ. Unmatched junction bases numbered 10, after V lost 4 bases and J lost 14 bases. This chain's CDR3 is CASSPGDRGPQTLHF. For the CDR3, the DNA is TGCGCCAGCAGCCCGGGGGACAGGGGGCCCCAAACCCTCCACTTT.

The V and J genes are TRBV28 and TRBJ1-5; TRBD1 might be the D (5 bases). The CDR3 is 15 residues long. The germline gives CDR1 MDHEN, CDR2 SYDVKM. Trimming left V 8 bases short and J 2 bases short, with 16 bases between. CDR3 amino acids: CASFPIPGRNQPQHF. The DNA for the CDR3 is TGTGCCAGCTTTCCGATCCCAGGGCGCAATCAGCCCCAGCATTTT. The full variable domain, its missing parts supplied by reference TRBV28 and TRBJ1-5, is DVKVTQSSRYLVKRTGEKVFLECVQDMDHENMFWYRQDPGLGLRLIYFSYDVKMKEKGDIPEGYSVSREKKERFSLILESASTNQTSMYLCASFPIPGRNQPQHFGDGTRLSIL.

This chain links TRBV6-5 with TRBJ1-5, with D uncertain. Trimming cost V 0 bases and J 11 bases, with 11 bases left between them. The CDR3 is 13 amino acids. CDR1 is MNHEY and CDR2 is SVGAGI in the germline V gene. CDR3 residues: CASSYSTGAAQHF. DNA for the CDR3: TGTGCCAGCAGTTACTCCACCGGAGCAGCCCAGCATTTT.

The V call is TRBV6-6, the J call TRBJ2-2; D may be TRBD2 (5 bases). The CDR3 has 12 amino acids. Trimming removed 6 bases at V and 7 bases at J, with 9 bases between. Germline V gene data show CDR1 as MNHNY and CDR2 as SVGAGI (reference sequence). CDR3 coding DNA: TGTGCCAGCAGGCCTACTAGCGGGGAGCTGTTTTTT. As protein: CASRPTSGELFF.

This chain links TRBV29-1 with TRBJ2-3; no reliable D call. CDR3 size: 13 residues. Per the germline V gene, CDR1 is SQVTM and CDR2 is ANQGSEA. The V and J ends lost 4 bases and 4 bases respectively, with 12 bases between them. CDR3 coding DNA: TGCAGCGTTGGAGAATTCGACGCAGATACGCAGTATTTT. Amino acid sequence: CSVGEFDADTQYF.

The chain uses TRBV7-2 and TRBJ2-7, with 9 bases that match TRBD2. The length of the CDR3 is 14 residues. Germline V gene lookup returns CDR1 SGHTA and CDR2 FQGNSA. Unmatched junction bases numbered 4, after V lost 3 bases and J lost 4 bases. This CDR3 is CASSFALAGYEQYF. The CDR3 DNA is TGTGCCAGCAGCTTCGCGCTAGCGGGGTACGAGCAGTACTTC.

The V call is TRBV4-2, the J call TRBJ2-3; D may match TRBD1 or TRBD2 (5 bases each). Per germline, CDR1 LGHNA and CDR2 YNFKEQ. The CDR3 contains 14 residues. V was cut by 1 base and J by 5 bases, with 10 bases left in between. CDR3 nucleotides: TGTGCCAGCAGCCAAGGTGGGACGCGAGATACGCAGTATTTT. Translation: CASSQGGTRDTQYF.

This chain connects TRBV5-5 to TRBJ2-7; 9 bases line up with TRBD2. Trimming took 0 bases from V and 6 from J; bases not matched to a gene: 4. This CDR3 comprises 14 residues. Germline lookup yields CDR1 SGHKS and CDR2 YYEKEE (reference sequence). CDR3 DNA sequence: TGTGCCAGCAGCTTGGAGGCGGGGGGGTTCGAGCAGTACTTC. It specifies CASSLEAGGFEQYF.

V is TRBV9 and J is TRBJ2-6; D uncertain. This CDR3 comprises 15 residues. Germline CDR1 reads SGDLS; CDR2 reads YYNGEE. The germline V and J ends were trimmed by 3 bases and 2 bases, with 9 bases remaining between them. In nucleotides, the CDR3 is TGTGCCAGCAGCGACCAGGCCCCTGGGGCCAACGTCCTGACTTTC. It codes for CASSDQAPGANVLTF.